The 3 T cell receptor beta chains below all came from one sample that was sequenced in a study of shared clonotypes between healthy human individuals. Naive CD8 cells lacked CD45RO, underwent positive selection for CCR7 and left out terminally differentiated effector memory CD45RA+ cells. Libraries were prepared by immunoSEQ multiplex PCR; TCRdb keeps only in-frame clonotypes and omits some of them. The sample records around 600,000 clones, roughly 98% being singletons. Sequencing was done on a sample of naive CD8+ T cells sorted from blood. These receptors were taken from a man aged 25-45 years in good health.

CDR3 nucleotide sequence: TGTGCCATCAGTGAGTCGACAGGATACAATGAGCAGTTCTTC. It specifies CAISESTGYNEQFF. This chain uses TRBV10-3 with TRBJ2-1; TRBD1 might be the D (6 bases). The V and J ends lost 0 bases and 4 bases respectively, with 7 bases between them. This CDR3 has 14 residues. Germline V lookup: CDR1 ENHRY, CDR2 SYGVKD.

The gene calls are TRBV7-9 and TRBJ1-4; 11 bases are shared with TRBD1. With 5 bases clipped from V and 6 bases from J, the junction kept 8 bases outside the gene matches. The CDR3 is made up of 16 amino acids. Looked up from germline, CDR1 is SEHNR and CDR2 is FQNEAQ (reference sequence). The CDR3 DNA follows: TGTGCCAGCAGCCCATATCCGGGACAGGGGGATGAAAAACTGTTTTTT. Amino acids: CASSPYPGQGDEKLFF.

This clone was observed once. The gene calls are TRBV11-3 and TRBJ2-1, with 11 bases aligning to TRBD2. Trimming at V came to 5 bases and at J to 6 bases, leaving 6 bases not matched to a gene. There are 15 residues in the CDR3. Germline CDR1 SGHNT, CDR2 YENEEA. The CDR3 sequence is CASSVAGGATNEQFF. CDR3 DNA sequence: TGTGCCAGCAGCGTAGCGGGAGGGGCGACCAATGAGCAGTTCTTC. Filled out from reference TRBV11-3 and TRBJ2-1, the complete variable domain reads EAGVVQSPRYKIIEKKQPVAFWCNPISGHNTLYWYLQNLGQGPELLIRYENEEAVDDSQLPKDRFSAERLKGVDSTLKIQPAELGDSAVYLCASSVAGGATNEQFFGPGTRLTVL.